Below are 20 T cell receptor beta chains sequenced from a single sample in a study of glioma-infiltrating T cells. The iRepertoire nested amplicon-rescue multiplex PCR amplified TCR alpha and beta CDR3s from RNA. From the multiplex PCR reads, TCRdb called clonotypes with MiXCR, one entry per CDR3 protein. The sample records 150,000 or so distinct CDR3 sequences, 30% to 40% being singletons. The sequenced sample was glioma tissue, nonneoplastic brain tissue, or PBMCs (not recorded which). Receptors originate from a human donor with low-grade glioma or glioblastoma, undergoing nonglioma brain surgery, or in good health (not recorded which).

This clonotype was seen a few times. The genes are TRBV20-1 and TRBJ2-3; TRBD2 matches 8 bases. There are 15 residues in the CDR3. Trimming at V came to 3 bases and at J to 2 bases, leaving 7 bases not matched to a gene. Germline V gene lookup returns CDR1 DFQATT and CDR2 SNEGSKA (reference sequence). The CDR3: CSASEASGHTDTQYF. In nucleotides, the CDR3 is TGCAGTGCTAGCGAGGCTAGCGGGCACACAGATACGCAGTATTTT.

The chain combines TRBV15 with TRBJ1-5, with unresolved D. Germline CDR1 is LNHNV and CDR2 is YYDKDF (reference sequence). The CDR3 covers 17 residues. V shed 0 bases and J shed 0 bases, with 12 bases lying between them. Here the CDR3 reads CATSRDLSAYSNQPQHF. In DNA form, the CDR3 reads TGTGCCACCAGCAGAGATTTATCGGCGTATAGCAATCAGCCCCAGCATTTT.

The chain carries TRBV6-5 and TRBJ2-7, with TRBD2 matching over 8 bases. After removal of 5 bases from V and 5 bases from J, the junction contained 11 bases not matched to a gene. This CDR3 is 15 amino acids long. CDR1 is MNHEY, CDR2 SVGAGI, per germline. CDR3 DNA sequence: TGTGCCAGCAGTACCGGCAGTAGCGGGAAGAACGAGCAGTACTTC. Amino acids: CASSTGSSGKNEQYF.

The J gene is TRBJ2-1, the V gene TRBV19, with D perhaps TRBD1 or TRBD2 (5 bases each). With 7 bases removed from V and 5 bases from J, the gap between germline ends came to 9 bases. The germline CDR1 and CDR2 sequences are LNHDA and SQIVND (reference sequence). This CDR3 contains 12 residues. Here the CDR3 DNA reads TGTGCCAGTAACGAGGGGCACAATGAGCAGTTCTTC. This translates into CASNEGHNEQFF.

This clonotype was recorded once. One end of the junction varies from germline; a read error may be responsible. The CDR3 DNA is TGTGCCAGCAGTCTCAGGGGAGGGGGCAATCAGCCCCGGCATTTT. This codes for CASSLRGGGNQPRHF. The chain combines TRBV12-3 or TRBV12-4 with TRBJ1-5, with 7 bases fitting TRBD1. The CDR3 spans 15 residues.

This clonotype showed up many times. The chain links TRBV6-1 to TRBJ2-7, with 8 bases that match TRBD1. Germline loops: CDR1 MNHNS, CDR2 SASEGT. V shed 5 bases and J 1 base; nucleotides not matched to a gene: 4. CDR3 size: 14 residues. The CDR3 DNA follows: TGTGCCAGCAGTCTACGGACAGGGTCCTACGAGCAGTACTTC. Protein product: CASSLRTGSYEQYF.

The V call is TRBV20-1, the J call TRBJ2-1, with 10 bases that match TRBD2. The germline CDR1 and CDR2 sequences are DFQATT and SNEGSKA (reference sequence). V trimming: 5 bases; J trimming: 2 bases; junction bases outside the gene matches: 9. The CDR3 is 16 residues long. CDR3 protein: CSASGLAELAYNEQFF. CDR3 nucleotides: TGCAGTGCTTCCGGACTAGCGGAGCTAGCCTACAATGAGCAGTTCTTC.

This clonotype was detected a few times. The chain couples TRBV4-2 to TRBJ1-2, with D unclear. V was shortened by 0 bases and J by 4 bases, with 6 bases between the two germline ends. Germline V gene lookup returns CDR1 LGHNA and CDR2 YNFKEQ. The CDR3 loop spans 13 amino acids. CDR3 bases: TGTGCCAGCAGCCAAGAAACGAGCTATGGCTACACCTTC. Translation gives CASSQETSYGYTF.

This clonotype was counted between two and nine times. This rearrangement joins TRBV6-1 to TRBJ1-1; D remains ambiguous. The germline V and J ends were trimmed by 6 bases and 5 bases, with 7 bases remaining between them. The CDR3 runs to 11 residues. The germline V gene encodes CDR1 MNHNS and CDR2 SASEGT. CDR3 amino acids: CASRSPTEAFF. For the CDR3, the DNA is TGTGCCAGCAGGTCCCCGACTGAAGCTTTCTTT.

Written as DNA, the CDR3 is TGTGCCAGCTCACCACCGGGACCTACAGATACGCAGTATTTT. Translation gives CASSPPGPTDTQYF. The chain couples TRBV18 to TRBJ2-3; D may match TRBD1 or TRBD2 (5 bases each). Trimming took off 0 bases at V and 3 bases at J, with 7 bases between the two ends. The V gene's germline CDR1 is KGHSH and CDR2 LQKENI. The CDR3 extends over 14 amino acids. Filled out from reference TRBV18 and TRBJ2-3, the complete variable domain reads NAGVMQNPRHLVRRRGQEARLRCSPMKGHSHVYWYRQLPEEGLKFMVYLQKENIIDESGMPKERFSAEFPKEGPSILRIQQVVRGDSAAYFCASSPPGPTDTQYFGPGTRLTVL.

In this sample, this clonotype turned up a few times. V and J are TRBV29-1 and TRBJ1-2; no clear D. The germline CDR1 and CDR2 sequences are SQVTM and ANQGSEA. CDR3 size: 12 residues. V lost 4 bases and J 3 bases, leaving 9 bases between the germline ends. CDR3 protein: CSVGVEDYGYTF. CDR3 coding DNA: TGCAGCGTTGGGGTGGAGGACTATGGCTACACCTTC.

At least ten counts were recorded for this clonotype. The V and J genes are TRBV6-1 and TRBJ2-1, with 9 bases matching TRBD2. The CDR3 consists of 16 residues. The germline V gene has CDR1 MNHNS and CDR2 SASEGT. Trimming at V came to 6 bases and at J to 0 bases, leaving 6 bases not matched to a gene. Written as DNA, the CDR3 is TGTGCCAGCAGCGGATCTAGCGGGGTCTCCTACAATGAGCAGTTCTTC. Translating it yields CASSGSSGVSYNEQFF.

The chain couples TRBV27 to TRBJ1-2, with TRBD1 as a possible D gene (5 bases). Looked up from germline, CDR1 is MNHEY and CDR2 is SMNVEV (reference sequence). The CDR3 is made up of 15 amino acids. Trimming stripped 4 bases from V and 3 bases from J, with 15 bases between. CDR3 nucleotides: TGTGCCAGCAGTTACTCCCAGGGAGGCGACTATGGCTACACCTTC. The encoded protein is CASSYSQGGDYGYTF.

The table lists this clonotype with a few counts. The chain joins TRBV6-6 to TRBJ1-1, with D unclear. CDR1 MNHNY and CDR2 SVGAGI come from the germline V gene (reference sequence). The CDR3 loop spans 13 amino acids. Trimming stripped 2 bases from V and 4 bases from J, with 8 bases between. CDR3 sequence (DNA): TGTGCCAGCAGTTACGACGGATCCACTGAAGCTTTCTTT. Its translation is CASSYDGSTEAFF.

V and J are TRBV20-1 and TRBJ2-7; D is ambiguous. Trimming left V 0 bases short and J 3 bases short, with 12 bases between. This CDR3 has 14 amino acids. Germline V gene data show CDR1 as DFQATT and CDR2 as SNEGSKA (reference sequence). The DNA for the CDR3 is TGCAGTGCTAGAGACACCTCCGGAAACTACGAGCAGTACTTC. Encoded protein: CSARDTSGNYEQYF.

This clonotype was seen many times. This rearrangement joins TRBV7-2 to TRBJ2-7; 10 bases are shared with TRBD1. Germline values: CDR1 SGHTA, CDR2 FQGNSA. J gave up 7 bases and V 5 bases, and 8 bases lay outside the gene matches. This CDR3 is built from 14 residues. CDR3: CASSPGTGEWEQYF. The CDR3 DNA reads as TGTGCCAGCAGCCCCGGGACAGGGGAGTGGGAGCAGTACTTC.

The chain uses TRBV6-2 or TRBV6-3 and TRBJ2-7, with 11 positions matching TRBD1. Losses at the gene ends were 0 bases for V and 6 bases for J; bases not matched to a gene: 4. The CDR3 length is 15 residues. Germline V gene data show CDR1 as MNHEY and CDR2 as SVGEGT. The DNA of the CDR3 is TGTGCCAGCAGTTACTCCCGGACAGGGGGCATCGAGCAGTACTTC. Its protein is CASSYSRTGGIEQYF.

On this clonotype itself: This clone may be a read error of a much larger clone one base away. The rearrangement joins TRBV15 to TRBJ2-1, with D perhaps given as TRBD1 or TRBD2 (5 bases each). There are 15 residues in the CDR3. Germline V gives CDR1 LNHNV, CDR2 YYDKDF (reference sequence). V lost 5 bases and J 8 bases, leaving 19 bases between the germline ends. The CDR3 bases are TGTGCCACCAGCTCCCGGCCGGGACCGGTGCATGAGCAGTTCTTC. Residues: CATSSRPGPVHEQFF.

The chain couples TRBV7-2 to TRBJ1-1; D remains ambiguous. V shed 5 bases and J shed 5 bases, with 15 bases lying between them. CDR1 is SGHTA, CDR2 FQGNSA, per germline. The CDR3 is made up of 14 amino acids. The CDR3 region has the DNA TGTGCCAGCAGCCCCCGAGGTGGTAGGACTGAAGCTTTCTTT. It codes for CASSPRGGRTEAFF.

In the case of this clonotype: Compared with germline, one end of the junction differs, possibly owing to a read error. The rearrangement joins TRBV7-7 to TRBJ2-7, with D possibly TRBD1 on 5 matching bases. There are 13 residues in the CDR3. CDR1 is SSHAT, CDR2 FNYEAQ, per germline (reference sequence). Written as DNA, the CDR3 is TGTGCTAGCAGCTTAGCCCAGGGCTACGAGCAGTACTTC. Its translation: CASSLAQGYEQYF.